The rows below give T cell receptor beta chains drawn from one sample of a study of T cells in localized non-small cell lung cancer. TCRdb's table, derived via immunoSEQ multiplex PCR, lists solely in-frame clones and lacks some. The sample has around 130,000 clones; around 92% are singletons. The source was peripheral blood, collected before any cancer treatment. The source is a female donor over 55 with stage I lung adenocarcinoma. CDR3s include the opening cysteine and the closing phenylalanine or tryptophan.

j_call | v_call | cdr3_aa
TRBJ2-1 | TRBV18 | CASSPYNPEQFF
TRBJ2-7 | TRBV30 | CAWSVISGPGGQYF
TRBJ2-5 | TRBV5-1 | CASSLQGETQYF
TRBJ2-1 | TRBV28 | CASREVEGIIF
TRBJ1-1 | TRBV5-5 | CASSLHPQGPEAFF
TRBJ2-3 | TRBV5-4 | CASSAGRDVGFDTQYF
TRBJ2-3 | TRBV7-3 | CASSKYSTDTQYF
TRBJ2-7 | TRBV15 | CATSRDPALNEQYF
TRBJ2-3 | TRBV11-2 | CASSLGGSDTQYF
TRBJ2-7 | TRBV9 | CASSLTGDEQYF
TRBJ2-2 | TRBV9 | CASGARLANTGELFF
TRBJ2-6 | TRBV5-1 | CASSAPWTGANVLTF
TRBJ2-1 | TRBV6-1 | CASSEPLGSVSYNEQFF
TRBJ2-5 | TRBV7-8 | CASSLVGGSPGSQETQYF
TRBJ2-5 | TRBV5-1 | CASSLEVGSAETQYF
TRBJ1-5 | TRBV6-1 | CASQGTGFVNQPQHF
TRBJ2-7 | TRBV6-4 | CASTGDRTYEQYF
TRBJ1-3 | TRBV9 | CASSVADTLTGFGNTIYF
TRBJ2-7 | TRBV20-1 | CSAWTYEQYF
TRBJ2-3 | TRBV11-2 | CASSSWTGTDTQYF
TRBJ1-1 | TRBV12-5 | CASGEPGRPEF
TRBJ2-3 | TRBV19 | CASSIAGVRGTDTQYF
TRBJ2-7 | TRBV9 | CASSVSSRPHEQYF
TRBJ1-4 | TRBV5-5 | CASSSGPSNSPNEKLFF
TRBJ1-1 | TRBV6-5 | CASSSPNRLGTEAFF
TRBJ1-2 | TRBV5-5 | CASSAGIINYGYTF
TRBJ2-7 | TRBV5-1 | CASSPDQGGYEQYF
TRBJ1-4 | TRBV2 | CASSALGAREKLFF
TRBJ2-7 | TRBV6-5 | CASSYSQGQSEQYF
TRBJ2-1 | TRBV7-8 | CASSPPGLAGDEQFF
TRBJ2-1 | TRBV6-5 | CASSSDGGSYNEQFF
TRBJ2-7 | TRBV28 | CASSLTGTVHYEQYF
TRBJ2-2 | TRBV30 | CAWSVGAGELFF
TRBJ1-5 | TRBV2 | CASSTTGTGPAQHF
TRBJ1-5 | TRBV2 | CASRGPTMGQVKVGNQPQHF
TRBJ2-5 | TRBV27 | CASSQTGNPQETQYF
TRBJ2-2 | TRBV2 | CASGTKTGGAGELFF
TRBJ2-7 | TRBV14 | CASSLIRGLSEQYF
TRBJ1-2 | TRBV6-1 | CASSAGTGGAYGYTF
TRBJ2-7 | TRBV19 | CASSGGTRGAYEQYF
TRBJ2-1 | TRBV7-3 | CASSLTGLAGNEQFF
TRBJ2-7 | TRBV6-6 | CASSLTGTGSYEQYF
TRBJ2-1 | TRBV28 | CASSPRSGSLF
TRBJ1-5 | TRBV2 | CASQGTGAGQPQHF
TRBJ1-4 | TRBV2 | CASSVDRGNEKLFF